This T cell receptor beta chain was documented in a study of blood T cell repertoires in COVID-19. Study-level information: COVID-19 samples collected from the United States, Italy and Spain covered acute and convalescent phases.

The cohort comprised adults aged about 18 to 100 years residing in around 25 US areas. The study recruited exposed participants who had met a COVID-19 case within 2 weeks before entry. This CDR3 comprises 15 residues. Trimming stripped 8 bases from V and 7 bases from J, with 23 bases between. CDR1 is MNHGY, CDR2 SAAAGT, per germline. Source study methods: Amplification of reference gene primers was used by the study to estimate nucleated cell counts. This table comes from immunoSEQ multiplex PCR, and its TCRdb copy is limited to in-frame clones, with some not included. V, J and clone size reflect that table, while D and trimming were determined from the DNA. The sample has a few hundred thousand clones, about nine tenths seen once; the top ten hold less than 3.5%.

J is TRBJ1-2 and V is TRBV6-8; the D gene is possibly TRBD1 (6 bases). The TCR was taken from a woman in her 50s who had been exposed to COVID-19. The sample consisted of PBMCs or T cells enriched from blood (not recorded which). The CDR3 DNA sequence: TGTGCCAGCCCCTACAGGGAGAATCGTGCCGGTGGCTACACCTTC. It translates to CASPYRENRAGGYTF.